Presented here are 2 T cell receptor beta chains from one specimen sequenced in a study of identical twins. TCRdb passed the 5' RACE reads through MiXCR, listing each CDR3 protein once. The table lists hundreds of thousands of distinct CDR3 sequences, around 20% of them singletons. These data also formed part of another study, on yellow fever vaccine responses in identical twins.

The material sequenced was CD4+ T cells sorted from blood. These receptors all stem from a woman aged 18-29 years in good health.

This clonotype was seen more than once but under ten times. The CDR3 loop reads CSAITGDTQYF. DNA for the CDR3: TGCAGTGCTATTACCGGGGATACGCAGTATTTT. The chain carries TRBV20-1 and TRBJ2-3, with unresolved D. V shed 4 bases and J shed 6 bases, with 8 bases lying between them. The CDR3 is 11 amino acids. From germline, CDR1 is DFQATT and CDR2 SNEGSKA (reference sequence).

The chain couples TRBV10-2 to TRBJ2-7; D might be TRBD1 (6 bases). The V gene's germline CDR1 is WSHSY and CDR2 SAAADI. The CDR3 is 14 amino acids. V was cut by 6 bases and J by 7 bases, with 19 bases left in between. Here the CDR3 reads CASRLNRDLGEQYF. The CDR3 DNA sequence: TGCGCCAGCAGACTTAACAGGGATCTGGGGGAGCAGTACTTC.